What follows are 5 T cell receptor beta chains derived from one specimen sequenced in a study of T cells and copy number aberrations in small-cell lung cancer. Repertoires were generated with immunoSEQ multiplex PCR, while TCRdb's copy carries only in-frame clones and drops some. Among around 140 clones, roughly 92% were seen once, and the ten largest hold 9.3%. The specimen was tumor tissue. The source is a man aged 35 to 55 with small cell lung cancer.

This chain uses TRBV5-1 with TRBJ1-1, with 7 bases that match TRBD1. Per the germline V gene, CDR1 is SGHRS and CDR2 is YFSETQ. The CDR3 totals 13 residues. V shed 4 bases and J 2 bases; nucleotides not matched to a gene: 2. CDR3 bases: TGCGCCAGCAGCCTAGGGGGCAACACTGAAGCTTTCTTT. As protein: CASSLGGNTEAFF. The variable domain in full, with the rest retrieved from reference TRBV5-1 and TRBJ1-1, is KAGVTQTPRYLIKTRGQQVTLSCSPISGHRSVSWYQQTPGQGLQFLFEYFSETQRNKGNFPGRFSGRQFSNSRSEMNVSTLELGDSALYLCASSLGGNTEAFFGQGTRLTVV.

The CDR3 nucleotides read TGTGCCAGCTCACCGGAAATCAATCAGCCCCAGCATTTT. Translation: CASSPEINQPQHF. The rearrangement joins TRBV18 to TRBJ1-5; D is ambiguous. Trimming took off 3 bases at V and 3 bases at J, with 6 bases between the two ends. Germline V lookup: CDR1 KGHSH, CDR2 LQKENI. The length of the CDR3 is 13 residues. The variable domain in full, completed from reference TRBV18 and TRBJ1-5, reads NAGVMQNPRHLVRRRGQEARLRCSPMKGHSHVYWYRQLPEEGLKFMVYLQKENIIDESGMPKERFSAEFPKEGPSILRIQQVVRGDSAAYFCASSPEINQPQHFGDGTRLSIL.

This chain uses TRBV27 with TRBJ1-1; the D is unclear. Germline CDR1 MNHEY, CDR2 SMNVEV (reference sequence). V was shortened by 1 base and J by 2 bases, with 5 bases between the two germline ends. The CDR3 covers 13 residues. The CDR3 is CASSLLGNTEAFF. The CDR3 region has the DNA TGTGCCAGCAGTTTATTAGGTAACACTGAAGCTTTCTTT.

The chain couples TRBV9 to TRBJ2-5; D may correspond to TRBD1 or TRBD2 (5 bases each). The germline V gene has CDR1 SGDLS and CDR2 YYNGEE. The CDR3 is made up of 15 amino acids. The V and J ends lost 0 bases and 4 bases respectively, with 13 bases between them. CDR3 DNA: TGTGCCAGCAGCGTAGACGGGACGGCGGGAGAGACCCAGTACTTC. Translated: CASSVDGTAGETQYF. Variable domain in full (rest from reference TRBV9 and TRBJ2-5): DSGVTQTPKHLITATGQRVTLRCSPRSGDLSVYWYQQSLDQGLQFLIQYYNGEERAKGNILERFSAQQFPDLHSELNLSSLELGDSALYFCASSVDGTAGETQYFGPGTRLLVL.

The chain joins TRBV29-1 to TRBJ1-3; D is uncertain. With 0 bases removed from V and 0 bases from J, the gap between germline ends came to 12 bases. The CDR3 runs 16 residues. Germline loops: CDR1 SQVTM, CDR2 ANQGSEA. Written as DNA, the CDR3 is TGCAGCGTTGAAGATGGCAGGCATAACTCTGGAAACACCATATATTTT. Protein sequence: CSVEDGRHNSGNTIYF.